Shown below are 21 T cell receptor beta chains from a single sample sequenced in a study of breast tumors, draining lymph nodes, adjacent tissues. MiXCR, applied by TCRdb to the multiplex PCR reads, yields one record per CDR3 protein. The table includes approximately 150,000 distinct CDR3 sequences, around 35% detected once. The lymph nodes were axillary draining lymph nodes from breast cancer patients. The sequenced material came from axillary lymph node tissue. Every receptor here comes from a female donor with breast cancer. Some clones in this sample may be carry-over from other donors' samples.

This clonotype was seen once. This may be a read error: a much more frequent sequence differs by one nucleotide. Since the CDR3 does not end with the conserved phenylalanine or tryptophan, this likely comes from a read error. This rearrangement joins TRBV28 to TRBJ2-1, with D unresolved. This CDR3 spans 14 amino acids. Trimming took off 6 bases at V and 3 bases at J, with 12 bases between the two ends. From germline, CDR1 is MDHEN and CDR2 SYDVKM. In nucleotides, the CDR3 is TGTGCCAGCAGCCCGGCCGGCCGCTACAATGAGCAGTTCTTA. It translates to CASSPAGRYNEQFL.

CDR3 amino acids: CASSGGDRELFF. CDR3 sequence (DNA): TGTGCCAGCAGTGGCGGGGACAGGGAGCTGTTTTTT. This chain links TRBV2 with TRBJ2-2; D may correspond to TRBD1 or TRBD2 (6 bases each). Germline V gene data show CDR1 as SNHLY and CDR2 as FYNNEI. Deletions cut 4 bases from V and 9 bases from J, with 9 bases between. The CDR3 loop spans 12 amino acids.

This clonotype was seen at least ten times. The chain has TRBV11-2 and TRBJ2-7, with D tentatively TRBD1 or TRBD2 (5 bases each). The CDR3 length is 15 residues. Germline assignment: CDR1 SGHAT and CDR2 FQNNGV. Trimming stripped 5 bases from V and 6 bases from J, with 20 bases between. CDR3 sequence (DNA): TGTGCCAGCAGCAGAGGGGCCTTTCGAACGGGCGAGCAGTACTTC. Protein sequence: CASSRGAFRTGEQYF.

This clonotype was detected ten times or more. This chain uses TRBV7-8 with TRBJ1-6, with D uncertain. Germline CDR1 is SGHVS and CDR2 is FQNEAQ. V gave up 0 bases and J gave up 2 bases, with 11 bases separating them. There are 17 residues in the CDR3. The CDR3 nucleotides are TGTGCCAGCAGCTTAGCGGAGGGAAGGACCTATAATTCACCCCTCCACTTT. This translates into CASSLAEGRTYNSPLHF.

This clonotype was found many times. This chain uses TRBV30 with TRBJ2-2; D ambiguous. Trimming took off 0 bases at V and 3 bases at J, with 11 bases between the two ends. The CDR3 covers 15 residues. Germline V gene lookup returns CDR1 GTSNPN and CDR2 SVGIG (reference sequence). The CDR3 is CAWSVPRTDTGELFF. DNA of the CDR3: TGTGCCTGGAGTGTACCCCGCACCGACACCGGGGAGCTGTTTTTT.

CDR3 in DNA: TGTGCTAGAGGTATGAGGGGCCAGAACACCTTC. It yields the protein CARGMRGQNTF. This chain connects TRBV2 to TRBJ1-2; maybe TRBD1 (5 bases). Looked up from germline, CDR1 is SNHLY and CDR2 is FYNNEI. The CDR3 has 11 amino acids.

This clonotype was counted many times. V gene TRBV9 combines with J gene TRBJ2-2; 7 positions match TRBD1. The length of the CDR3 is 14 residues. V shed 4 bases and J 7 bases; nucleotides not matched to a gene: 7. Germline V gene lookup returns CDR1 SGDLS and CDR2 YYNGEE. This CDR3 reads CASSTGDRFGELFF. The CDR3 DNA reads TGTGCCAGCAGCACAGGGGATCGCTTCGGGGAGCTGTTTTTT.

This clonotype appeared many times. The rearrangement links TRBV7-2 to TRBJ2-7; D gene unclear. The CDR3 runs 14 residues. V was trimmed by 0 bases and J by 5 bases, leaving 11 bases between them. Germline-derived CDR1 and CDR2 are SGHTA and FQGNSA. The CDR3 DNA reads TGTGCCAGCAGCTTAGCATACAGTCCCCACGAGCAGTACTTC. This sequence encodes CASSLAYSPHEQYF.

This clonotype has more than one count but fewer than ten. The V gene is TRBV2, the J gene TRBJ1-5, with D unresolved. The CDR3 length is 14 residues. The V end was cut by 7 bases, the J end by 4 bases, with 14 bases between. From germline, CDR1 is SNHLY and CDR2 FYNNEI. Here the CDR3 reads CASKSGLANQPQHF. Written as DNA, the CDR3 is TGTGCCAGCAAATCGGGTTTAGCGAATCAGCCCCAGCATTTT. Looking up the rest from reference TRBV2 and TRBJ1-5 gives the full variable domain: EPEVTQTPSHQVTQMGQEVILRCVPISNHLYFYWYRQILGQKVEFLVSFYNNEISEKSEIFDDQFSVERPDGSNFTLKIRSTKLEDSAMYFCASKSGLANQPQHFGDGTRLSIL.

This clonotype showed up just once. This may stem from a read error, because a much larger clone lies one nucleotide away. The chain recombines TRBV5-4 with TRBJ2-2; TRBD1 agrees at 9 bases. There are 16 residues in the CDR3. Germline V gene sequence: CDR1 SGHNT, CDR2 YYREEE (reference sequence). In DNA form, the CDR3 reads TGTGCCAGCAGCTTACCGGGACAGGGTCTCACCGGGAAGCTGTTTTTT. This codes for CASSLPGQGLTGKLFF. The full variable domain, completed using reference TRBV5-4 and TRBJ2-2, is ETGVTQSPTHLIKTRGQQVTLRCSSQSGHNTVSWYQQALGQGPQFIFQYYREEENGRGNFPPRFSGLQFPNYSSELNVNALELDDSALYLCASSLPGQGLTGKLFFGEGSRLTVL.

A single count supports this clonotype. J is TRBJ1-5 and V is TRBV9; 8 bases are a match to TRBD1. Germline assignment: CDR1 SGDLS and CDR2 YYNGEE. CDR3 length equals 14 residues. Germline trimming cut 6 bases from V and 6 bases from J; bases unmatched to any gene: 8. The CDR3 sequence is CASNGAGGIQPQHF. CDR3 nucleotide sequence: TGTGCCAGCAACGGGGCAGGGGGCATTCAGCCCCAGCATTTT.

This clonotype appeared many times. The CDR3 sequence is CASSPERTSNFRFF. Here the CDR3 DNA reads TGTGCCAGCAGCCCCGAGAGGACTAGCAATTTTCGGTTCTTC. The rearrangement links TRBV9 to TRBJ2-1; 8 bases agree with TRBD2. CDR1 is SGDLS and CDR2 is YYNGEE in the germline V gene. This CDR3 has 14 amino acids. Trimming removed 4 bases from V and 15 bases from J; junction bases left unmatched: 15.

This clonotype was found many times. The rearrangement joins TRBV11-2 to TRBJ2-7; 7 bases are a match to TRBD2. The CDR3 has 14 amino acids. Germline V gene data show CDR1 as SGHAT and CDR2 as FQNNGV. Germline trimming cut 1 base from V and 3 bases from J; bases unmatched to any gene: 3. The CDR3 DNA reads as TGTGCCAGCAGCTTAGGGCTAGCGGTCTACGAGCAGTACTTC. Its protein product is CASSLGLAVYEQYF. Based on the CDR3 plus reference TRBV11-2 and TRBJ2-7, the full variable domain is EAGVAQSPRYKIIEKRQSVAFWCNPISGHATLYWYQQILGQGPKLLIQFQNNGVVDDSQLPKDRFSAERLKGVDSTLKIQPAKLEDSAVYLCASSLGLAVYEQYFGPGTRLTVT.

A note on this clonotype: A read error may account for a junction end that differs from germline. The CDR3 spells CASSLGLTDYGYTF. DNA for the CDR3: TGCGCCAGCAGCTTGGGATTAACAGACTACGGCTACACCTTC. The chain couples TRBV5-1 to TRBJ1-2; no clear D. Germline CDR1 and CDR2: SGHRS and YFSETQ. The CDR3 totals 14 residues.

The V call is TRBV9, the J call TRBJ2-6; D gene uncertain. Germline loops: CDR1 SGDLS, CDR2 YYNGEE. This CDR3 contains 11 residues. V lost 0 bases and J lost 12, with 4 bases in between. The CDR3 is CASSVGPVLTF. DNA for the CDR3: TGTGCCAGCAGCGTAGGGCCCGTCCTGACTTTC.

This clonotype was counted only a few times. A much larger clone sits a single nucleotide away, making a read error possible. The chain is built from TRBV12-3 or TRBV12-4 and TRBJ2-7; D is unclear. The CDR3 loop spans 15 amino acids. V gave up 3 bases and J gave up 1 base, with 13 bases separating them. The CDR3 DNA sequence: TGTGCCAGCAGTTTCTTTCAGCGCCCGTCCTACGAGCAGTACTTC. Its translation: CASSFFQRPSYEQYF.

This clonotype was detected many times. The V call is TRBV2, the J call TRBJ2-3; 12 nucleotides align to TRBD2. The CDR3 has 15 residues. Germline CDR1 SNHLY, CDR2 FYNNEI. The junction had 3 bases not matched to a gene; V was cut back by 7 bases and J by 1 base. The CDR3 nucleotides are TGTGCCAGCATAGGACTAGCGGGACGCACAGATACGCAGTATTTT. Its translation is CASIGLAGRTDTQYF.

With regard to this clonotype: A much more abundant neighbour one base away suggests this may be a read error. The chain couples TRBV5-1 to TRBJ1-4, with 9 bases matching TRBD1. The CDR3 length is 17 residues. With V trimmed by 4 bases and J by 8 bases, 15 bases remained unmatched. Germline-derived CDR1 and CDR2 are SGHRS and YFSETQ. Written as DNA, the CDR3 is TGCGCCAGCAGCCTTCCTCCTGACAGGGGGGTGCGGGAAAAACTGTTTTTT. Protein sequence: CASSLPPDRGVREKLFF.

A word on this clonotype: Given a much more abundant clone one base away, this may be a read error. The V gene is TRBV6-2 or TRBV6-3, the J gene TRBJ2-7, with D tentatively TRBD1 (6 bases). In germline, CDR1 is MNHEY, CDR2 SVGEGT. The CDR3 is 13 amino acids. The CDR3 region is CASSPPEGAGVNF. CDR3 in DNA: TGTGCCAGCAGCCCGCCTGAAGGGGCAGGGGTTAACTTC.

The chain recombines TRBV4-2 with TRBJ2-3, with D maybe TRBD1 (6 bases). Trimming removed 6 bases at V and 6 bases at J, with 16 bases between. The germline gives CDR1 LGHNA, CDR2 YNFKEQ. CDR3 length equals 14 residues. CDR3: CASRVTGSGDTQYF. The CDR3 DNA sequence: TGTGCCAGCAGGGTAACAGGGTCGGGGGATACGCAGTATTTT.

V is TRBV28 and J is TRBJ2-7; the match to TRBD2 covers 11 bases. J gave up 3 bases and V 2 bases, and 3 bases lay outside the gene matches. Germline loops: CDR1 MDHEN, CDR2 SYDVKM. The CDR3 is 15 residues long. The chain's CDR3 is CASSLITSGSYEQYF. The CDR3 DNA is TGTGCCAGCAGTTTAATAACTAGCGGGAGCTACGAGCAGTACTTC.